The rows below give T cell receptor beta chains drawn from one sample of a study of read filtering for tumor transcriptome and immune sequencing. TCRdb reprocessed the reads via MiXCR and lists one record per CDR3 protein. The sample has about 57,000 distinct CDR3 sequences; 20% to 25% are singletons. The sequencing input was a population of CD138-negative cells sorted from bone marrow. These receptors came from a donor aged 40 or older with multiple myeloma. CDR3s include the opening cysteine and the closing phenylalanine or tryptophan. The D gene is left open where the match is weak. Clone size is not always given. Where it is, it says once, few, many or a class for expanded clones.

cdr3_aa cdr3_nt d_call j_call v_call clone_size
CASSSGLAGGSYNEQFF TGTGCCAGCAGCTCGGGACTAGCGGGAGGTTCCTACAATGAGCAGTTCTTC TRBD2 TRBJ2-1 TRBV7-9 many
CASSSGTSGADTQYF TGCGCCAGCAGCTCCGGGACTAGCGGGGCAGATACGCAGTATTTT TRBD2 TRBJ2-3 TRBV5-1 many
CASSPGTGGTEAFF TGTGCCAGCAGCCCAGGGACAGGGGGCACTGAAGCTTTCTTT TRBD1 TRBJ1-1 TRBV3-1 many
CASSLTHTTNEKLFF TGTGCCAGCAGTCTGACACATACAACTAATGAAAAACTGTTTTTT NA TRBJ1-4 TRBV27 many
CSVEDWDIQYF TGCAGCGTTGAAGATTGGGACATTCAGTACTTC NA TRBJ2-4 TRBV29-1 many
CSAYSGDRSYNEQFF TGCAGTGCCTACTCAGGGGACAGGTCATACAATGAGCAGTTCTTC TRBD1 TRBJ2-1 TRBV20-1 many
CASSYPRDRGYNTEAFF TGTGCCAGCAGTTACCCTAGGGACAGGGGGTACAACACTGAAGCTTTCTTT TRBD1 TRBJ1-1 TRBV6-6 many
CSVRAGSSYEQYF TGCAGTGTCAGGGCAGGGTCCTCCTACGAGCAGTACTTC NA TRBJ2-7 TRBV20-1 NA
CSARPLSQDTVAFF TGCAGTGCTAGACCACTTTCTCAAGACACTGTAGCTTTCTTT NA TRBJ1-1 TRBV20-1 NA
CAGRLEGPPGAERQPQHF TGTGCCGGCCGTCTAGAGGGACCCCCAGGGGCGGAAAGACAGCCCCAGCATTTT NA TRBJ1-5 TRBV19 many
CASSFPGHSSYEQYF TGTGCCAGCAGCTTCCCGGGACACAGCTCCTACGAGCAGTACTTC NA TRBJ2-7 TRBV11-2 NA
CATSSEDRLNAFF TGTGCCACCAGCAGTGAAGACAGGCTGAACGCTTTCTTT NA TRBJ1-1 TRBV15 NA
CASSLPTSPGPTEAFF TGTGCCAGCAGCTTACCAACCTCTCCAGGGCCCACTGAAGCTTTCTTT NA TRBJ1-1 TRBV7-8 many
CASSYSATGGRATDEQFF TGTGCCAGCAGTTACTCGGCGACTGGCGGGAGGGCCACCGATGAGCAGTTCTTC TRBD2 TRBJ2-1 TRBV6-2/TRBV6-3 NA
CASSLGVGVISEQFF TGTGCCAGCAGCTTAGGTGTAGGGGTAATTAGTGAGCAGTTCTTC NA TRBJ2-1 TRBV7-9 NA
CASSTQKDTDTQYF TGTGCCAGCTCAACACAAAAAGACACAGATACGCAGTATTTT NA TRBJ2-3 TRBV18 many
CASSINLGTSGTIAKNIQYF TGTGCCAGCAGCATCAACCTCGGGACTAGCGGGACTATAGCCAAAAACATTCAGTACTTC TRBD2 TRBJ2-4 TRBV11-2 NA
CAIRGLAGGNEQYF TGTGCCATCAGGGGACTAGCGGGGGGCAACGAGCAGTACTTC TRBD2 TRBJ2-7 TRBV10-3 NA
CAISDRTGGHEQYF TGTGCCATCAGTGATCGGACAGGGGGCCACGAGCAGTACTTC TRBD1 TRBJ2-7 TRBV10-3 many
CASSPAGTNRGPGNTIYF TGTGCCAGCTCACCCGCTGGCACCAACAGGGGACCTGGAAACACCATATATTTT TRBD1 TRBJ1-3 TRBV18 many
CASMRNNSPLHF TGTGCCAGCATGCGAAATAATTCACCCCTCCACTTT NA TRBJ1-6 TRBV28 many
CASAGLGTEAFF TGTGCCAGCGCGGGTCTTGGGACTGAAGCTTTCTTT NA TRBJ1-1 TRBV21-1 many
CASRRQGAQPQHF TGTGCCAGCAGACGACAGGGGGCACAGCCCCAGCATTTT TRBD1 TRBJ1-5 TRBV28 many
CASSQEGTSLNTEAFF TGTGCCAGCAGCCAAGAGGGGACGAGTTTGAACACTGAAGCTTTCTTT NA TRBJ1-1 TRBV4-2 many
CASSPGTEGRTEAYF TGTGCCAGCAGTCCCGGGACAGAGGGGAGAACTGAAGCTTACTTT TRBD1 TRBJ1-1 TRBV7-2 NA
CSASDWQETQYF TGCAGTGCTTCGGACTGGCAAGAGACCCAGTACTTC NA TRBJ2-5 TRBV20-1 NA
CASRTSGHNEQFF TGCGCCTCTAGGACTAGCGGTCACAATGAGCAGTTCTTC TRBD2 TRBJ2-1 TRBV23-1 NA
CASSHLTGQETQYF TGTGCCAGCAGCCATCTGACTGGGCAAGAGACCCAGTACTTC NA TRBJ2-5 TRBV3-1 many
CASRPPGLAGSHEQFF TGTGCCAGTAGGCCGCCGGGACTAGCGGGATCCCATGAGCAGTTCTTC TRBD2 TRBJ2-1 TRBV19 NA
CASSPSWGRNTGELFF TGTGCCAGCTCACCGTCCTGGGGGAGAAACACCGGGGAGCTGTTTTTT NA TRBJ2-2 TRBV18 few
CSPQGGFRTEAFF TGCAGTCCACAGGGTGGATTTCGCACTGAAGCTTTCTTT NA TRBJ1-1 TRBV20-1 many
CATSDRRFYEQYF TGTGCCACCAGTGATCGGAGGTTCTACGAGCAGTACTTC NA TRBJ2-7 TRBV24-1 many
CVSSLGAGGGYYGYTF TGTGTCAGCAGCTTAGGGGCGGGAGGAGGCTACTATGGCTACACCTTC NA TRBJ1-2 TRBV11-2 NA
CASSEVPSGAGEQYF TGTGCCAGCAGTGAGGTACCGTCGGGGGCAGGTGAGCAGTACTTC NA TRBJ2-7 TRBV6-1 many
CASSSRLGTGAYEQYF TGTGCCAGCAGCTCGCGCCTTGGGACAGGGGCGTACGAGCAGTACTTC TRBD1 TRBJ2-7 TRBV5-6 NA
CASRSGGDTEAFF TGTGCCAGCCGATCGGGGGGGGACACCGAAGCTTTCTTT NA TRBJ1-1 TRBV6-1 NA